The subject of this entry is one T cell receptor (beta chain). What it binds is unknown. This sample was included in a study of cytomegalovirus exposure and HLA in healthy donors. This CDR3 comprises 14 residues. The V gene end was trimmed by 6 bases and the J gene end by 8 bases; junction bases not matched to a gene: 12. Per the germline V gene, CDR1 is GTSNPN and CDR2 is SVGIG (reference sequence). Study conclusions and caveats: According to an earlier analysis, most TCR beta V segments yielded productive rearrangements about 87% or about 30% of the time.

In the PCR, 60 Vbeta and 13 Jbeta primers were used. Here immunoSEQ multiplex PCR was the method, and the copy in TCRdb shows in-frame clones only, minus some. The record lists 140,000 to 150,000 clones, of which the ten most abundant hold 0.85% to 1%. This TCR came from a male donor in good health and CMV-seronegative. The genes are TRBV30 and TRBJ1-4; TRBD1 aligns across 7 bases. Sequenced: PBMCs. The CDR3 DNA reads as TGTGCCTGCCCCCTTAGGGACAGTCTGGAAAAACTGTTTTTT. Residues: CACPLRDSLEKLFF.